This T cell receptor (beta chain) is drawn from a study of blood T cells in healthy people across ages. General study findings and limits: Naive T cell percentage showed a strong correlation with TCR beta diversity. The long-lived group displayed more naive CD4+ cells, plus higher diversity, than the aged donors did.

Germline-derived CDR1 and CDR2 are SGHVS and FQNEAQ. The germline V and J ends were trimmed by 8 bases and 7 bases, with 20 bases remaining between them. CDR3 length: 14 residues. For the second PCR, which ran for 7 to 11 cycles, a sample-barcoded 5' primer and a J-beta primer mix were used. Sequencing yielded, for each sample, at least 2.5 million paired-end reads carrying CDR3. TCRdb re-analysed the 5' RACE reads in MiXCR, keeping a single row per CDR3 protein. Of hundreds of thousands of distinct CDR3 sequences detected, just under 25% appear once; the ten largest clones hold 8% to 10%. In the case of this clonotype: Its specificity is not known.

These data also featured in a second study, about T cells of mothers and their children.

The gene calls are TRBV7-8 and TRBJ2-5; perhaps TRBD1 as D (5 bases). Sequencing used blood. This TCR came from a boy aged 5-17 years in good health. In nucleotides, the CDR3 is TGTGCCAGCCACCGTGGGGCTTATCTCGGGACCCAGTACTTC. As protein: CASHRGAYLGTQYF. The whole variable domain, remainder taken from reference TRBV7-8 and TRBJ2-5, is GAGVSQSPRYKVAKRGQDVALRCDPISGHVSLFWYQQALGQGPEFLTYFQNEAQLDKSGLPSDRFFAERPEGSVSTLKIQRTQQEDSAVYLCASHRGAYLGTQYFGPGTRLLVL.